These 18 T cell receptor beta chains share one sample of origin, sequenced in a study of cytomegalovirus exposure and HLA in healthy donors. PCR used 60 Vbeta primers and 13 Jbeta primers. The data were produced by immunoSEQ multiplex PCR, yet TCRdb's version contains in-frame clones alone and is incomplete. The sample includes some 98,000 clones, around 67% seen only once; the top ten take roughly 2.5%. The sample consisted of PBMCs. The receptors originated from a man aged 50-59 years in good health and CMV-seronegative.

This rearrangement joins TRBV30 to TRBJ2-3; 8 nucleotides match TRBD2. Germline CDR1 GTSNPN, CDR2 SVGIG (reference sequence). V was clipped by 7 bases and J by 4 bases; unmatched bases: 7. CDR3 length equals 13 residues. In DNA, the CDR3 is TGTGCCTCATGGGAGACTAGCGCAGATACGCAGTATTTT. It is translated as CASWETSADTQYF.

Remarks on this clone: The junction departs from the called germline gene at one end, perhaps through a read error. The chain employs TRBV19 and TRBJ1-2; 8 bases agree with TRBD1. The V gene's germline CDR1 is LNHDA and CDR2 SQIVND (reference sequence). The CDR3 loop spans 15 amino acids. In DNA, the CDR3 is TGTGCCGGTAGTTCACAGGGGGAGGGTAACTATGGCTACACCTTC. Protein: CAGSSQGEGNYGYTF.

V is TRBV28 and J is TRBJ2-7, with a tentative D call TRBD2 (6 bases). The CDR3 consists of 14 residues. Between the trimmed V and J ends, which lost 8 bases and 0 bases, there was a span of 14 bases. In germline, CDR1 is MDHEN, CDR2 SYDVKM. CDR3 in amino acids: CASYRSGLSYEQYF. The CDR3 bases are TGTGCCAGCTATCGAAGCGGGCTCTCCTACGAGCAGTACTTC.

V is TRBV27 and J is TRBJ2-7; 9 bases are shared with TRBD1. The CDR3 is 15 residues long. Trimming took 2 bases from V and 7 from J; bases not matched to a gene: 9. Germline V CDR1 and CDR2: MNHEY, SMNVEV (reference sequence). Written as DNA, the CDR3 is TGTGCCAGCAGTTTAACGGGACAGGGATTGTTTGAGCAGTACTTC. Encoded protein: CASSLTGQGLFEQYF.

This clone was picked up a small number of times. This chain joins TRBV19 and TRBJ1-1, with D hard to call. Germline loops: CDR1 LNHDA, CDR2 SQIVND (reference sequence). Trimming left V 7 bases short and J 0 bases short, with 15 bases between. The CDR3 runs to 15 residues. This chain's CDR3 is CASTPFWAVNTEAFF. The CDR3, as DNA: TGTGCCAGTACCCCCTTCTGGGCCGTGAACACTGAAGCTTTCTTT.

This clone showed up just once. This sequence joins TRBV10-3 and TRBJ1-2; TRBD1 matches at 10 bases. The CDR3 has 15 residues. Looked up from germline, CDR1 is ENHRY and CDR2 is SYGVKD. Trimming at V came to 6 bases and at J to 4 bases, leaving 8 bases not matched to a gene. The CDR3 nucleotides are TGTGCCATCAGATCCCATGACAGGGGGCCCTATGGCTACACCTTC. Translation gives CAIRSHDRGPYGYTF.

CDR3 bases: TGCAGTGCTTACTCCTACGAGCAGTACTTC. Translated, it gives CSAYSYEQYF. The chain has TRBV20-1 and TRBJ2-7; the D is unclear. This CDR3 is 10 amino acids long. Germline values: CDR1 DFQATT, CDR2 SNEGSKA (reference sequence). Trimming stripped 5 bases from V and 0 bases from J, with 2 bases between.

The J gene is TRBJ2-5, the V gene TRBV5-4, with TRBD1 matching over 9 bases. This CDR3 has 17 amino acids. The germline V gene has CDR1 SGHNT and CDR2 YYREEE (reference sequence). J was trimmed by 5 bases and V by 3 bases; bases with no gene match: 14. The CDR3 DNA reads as TGTGCCAGCAGCTCCTATGCCGGGACAGGGTACGCTGAGACCCAGTACTTC. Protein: CASSSYAGTGYAETQYF.

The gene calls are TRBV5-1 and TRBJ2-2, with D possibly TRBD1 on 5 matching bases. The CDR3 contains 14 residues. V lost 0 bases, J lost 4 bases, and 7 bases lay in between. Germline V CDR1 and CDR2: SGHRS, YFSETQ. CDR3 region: CASSLGGFTGELFF. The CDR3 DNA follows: TGCGCCAGCAGCTTGGGGGGCTTCACCGGGGAGCTGTTTTTT.

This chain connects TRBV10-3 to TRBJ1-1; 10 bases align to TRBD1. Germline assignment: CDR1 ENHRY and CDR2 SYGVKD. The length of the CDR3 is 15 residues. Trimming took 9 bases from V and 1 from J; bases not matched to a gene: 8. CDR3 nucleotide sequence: TGTGCCATGGGTGGGACAGGGGTTCCGAACACTGAAGCTTTCTTT. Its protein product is CAMGGTGVPNTEAFF.

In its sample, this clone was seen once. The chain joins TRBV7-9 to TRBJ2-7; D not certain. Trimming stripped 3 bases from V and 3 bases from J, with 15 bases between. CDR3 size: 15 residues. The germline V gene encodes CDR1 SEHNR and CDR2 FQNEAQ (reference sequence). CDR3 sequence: CASSFTGRGVYEQYF. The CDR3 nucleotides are TGTGCCAGCAGCTTCACGGGTCGAGGAGTCTACGAGCAGTACTTC.

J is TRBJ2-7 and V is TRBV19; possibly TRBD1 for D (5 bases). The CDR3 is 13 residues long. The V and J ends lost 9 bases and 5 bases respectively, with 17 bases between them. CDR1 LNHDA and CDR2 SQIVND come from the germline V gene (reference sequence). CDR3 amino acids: CASSPAGPHEQYF. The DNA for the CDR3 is TGTGCCAGCAGCCCGGCAGGGCCACACGAGCAGTACTTC.

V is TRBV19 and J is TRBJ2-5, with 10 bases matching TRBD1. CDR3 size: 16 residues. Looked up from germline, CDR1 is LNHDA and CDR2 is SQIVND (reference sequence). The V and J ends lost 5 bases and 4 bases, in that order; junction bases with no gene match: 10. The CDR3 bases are TGTGCCAGTAGTTCTCACCGGGACAGGGGCAGAGAGACCCAGTACTTC. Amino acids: CASSSHRDRGRETQYF. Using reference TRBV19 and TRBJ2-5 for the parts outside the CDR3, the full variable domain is DGGITQSPKYLFRKEGQNVTLSCEQNLNHDAMYWYRQDPGQGLRLIYYSQIVNDFQKGDIAEGYSVSREKKESFPLTVTSAQKNPTAFYLCASSSHRDRGRETQYFGPGTRLLVL.

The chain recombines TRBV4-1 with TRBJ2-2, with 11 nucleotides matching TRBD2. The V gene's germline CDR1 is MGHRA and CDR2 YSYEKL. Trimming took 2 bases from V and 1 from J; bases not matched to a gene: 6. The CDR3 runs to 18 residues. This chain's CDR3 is CASSQKGLAGGNTGELFF. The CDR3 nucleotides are TGCGCCAGCAGCCAAAAGGGGCTAGCGGGAGGGAACACCGGGGAGCTGTTTTTT.

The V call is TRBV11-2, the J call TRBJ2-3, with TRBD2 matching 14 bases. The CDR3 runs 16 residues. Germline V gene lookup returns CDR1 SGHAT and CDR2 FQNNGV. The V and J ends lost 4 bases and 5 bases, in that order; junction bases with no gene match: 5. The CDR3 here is CASSYRLAGGVDTQYF. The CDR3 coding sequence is TGTGCCAGCAGCTACCGACTAGCGGGGGGGGTAGATACGCAGTATTTT.

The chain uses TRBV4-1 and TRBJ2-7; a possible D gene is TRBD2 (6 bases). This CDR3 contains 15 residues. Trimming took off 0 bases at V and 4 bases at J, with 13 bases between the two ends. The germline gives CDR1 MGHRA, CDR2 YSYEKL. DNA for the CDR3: TGCGCCAGCAGCCAAGAATTTCGGGGGACGTACGAGCAGTACTTC. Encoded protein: CASSQEFRGTYEQYF.

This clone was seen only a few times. The CDR3 DNA follows: TGTGCCAGCAGTTCCGGGACAGGTCACTATGAGCAGTTCTTC. Translated, it gives CASSSGTGHYEQFF. This chain links TRBV27 with TRBJ2-1; 8 positions agree with TRBD1. Trimming at V came to 4 bases and at J to 8 bases, leaving 7 bases not matched to a gene. CDR1 and CDR2 from the germline V gene are MNHEY and SMNVEV (reference sequence). The CDR3 consists of 14 residues.

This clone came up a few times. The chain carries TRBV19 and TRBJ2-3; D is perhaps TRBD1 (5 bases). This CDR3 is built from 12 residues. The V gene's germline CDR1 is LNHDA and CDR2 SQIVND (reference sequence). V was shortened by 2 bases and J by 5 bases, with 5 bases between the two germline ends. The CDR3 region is CASSIQGDTQYF. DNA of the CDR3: TGTGCCAGTAGTATACAGGGAGATACGCAGTATTTT.